The 17 T cell receptor beta chains below were found in one sample sequenced in a study of cytomegalovirus exposure and HLA in healthy donors. The PCR had 60 Vbeta and 13 Jbeta primers. Method: immunoSEQ multiplex PCR; TCRdb's copy keeps in-frame clones and lacks some. This table holds around 75,000 clones. Material for sequencing was PBMCs. These receptors were taken from a man aged 35-49 years in good health and CMV-seronegative.

Concerning this clone itself: Other DNA sequences of this sample code for an identical CDR3. The chain links TRBV19 to TRBJ1-1; the D gene is possibly TRBD1 (5 bases). V dropped 1 base and J dropped 0 bases, with 6 bases sitting between them. This CDR3 comprises 14 residues. Germline V gene data show CDR1 as LNHDA and CDR2 as SQIVND (reference sequence). In DNA, the CDR3 is TGTGCCAGTAGTATAGGACAGATGAACACTGAAGCTTTCTTT. As protein: CASSIGQMNTEAFF.

The chain employs TRBV7-8 and TRBJ2-6; perhaps TRBD1 as D (6 bases). Trimming took off 5 bases at V and 4 bases at J, with 15 bases between the two ends. The CDR3 spans 16 residues. CDR1 is SGHVS, CDR2 FQNEAQ, per germline. CDR3 protein: CASSMAGTQGANVLTF. The DNA of the CDR3 is TGTGCCAGCAGCATGGCCGGGACACAAGGGGCCAACGTCCTGACTTTC. Complete variable domain (other parts from reference TRBV7-8 and TRBJ2-6): GAGVSQSPRYKVAKRGQDVALRCDPISGHVSLFWYQQALGQGPEFLTYFQNEAQLDKSGLPSDRFFAERPEGSVSTLKIQRTQQEDSAVYLCASSMAGTQGANVLTFGAGSRLTVL.

V is TRBV5-7 and J is TRBJ1-1, with no clear D. TRBV5-7 is assigned to the ORF class and has an uncertain function. Trimming took 6 bases from V and 1 from J, leaving 4 bases between them. The CDR3 is 11 residues long. CDR3 nucleotide sequence: TGTGCCAGCACCAAGAACACTGAAGCTTTCTTT. It codes for CASTKNTEAFF.

The CDR3 coding sequence is TGTGCCAGCAGTTACCGGACAGTCACTGAAGCTTTCTTT. This gives the protein CASSYRTVTEAFF. The genes are TRBV6-5 and TRBJ1-1, with a possible D match to TRBD1 (6 bases). CDR1 is MNHEY, CDR2 SVGAGI, per germline. The CDR3 totals 13 residues. V dropped 2 bases and J dropped 4 bases, with 8 bases sitting between them.

The CDR3: CASSVSAGTPSWADTQYF. CDR3 bases: TGTGCCAGCAGCGTTTCTGCCGGGACTCCCTCCTGGGCAGATACGCAGTATTTT. The chain combines TRBV9 with TRBJ2-3, with D maybe TRBD2 (6 bases). This CDR3 has 18 residues. V was clipped by 2 bases and J by 4 bases, with 23 bases between them. Per the germline V gene, CDR1 is SGDLS and CDR2 is YYNGEE. Looking up the rest from reference TRBV9 and TRBJ2-3 gives the full variable domain: DSGVTQTPKHLITATGQRVTLRCSPRSGDLSVYWYQQSLDQGLQFLIQYYNGEERAKGNILERFSAQQFPDLHSELNLSSLELGDSALYFCASSVSAGTPSWADTQYFGPGTRLTVL.

As DNA, the CDR3 is TGTGCCAGCAGTATCCTACTAGCGGGGGGGCAAGATACGCAGTATTTT. Amino acids: CASSILLAGGQDTQYF. The chain is built from TRBV27 and TRBJ2-3, with TRBD2 matching 13 bases. Trimming took 5 bases from V and 5 from J; bases not matched to a gene: 7. This CDR3 has 16 residues. Germline V CDR1 and CDR2: MNHEY, SMNVEV (reference sequence).

The chain couples TRBV11-2 to TRBJ1-6, with D maybe TRBD1 (6 bases). The germline V gene encodes CDR1 SGHAT and CDR2 FQNNGV. Deletions cut 1 base from V and 8 bases from J, with 18 bases between. CDR3 length: 17 amino acids. CDR3: CASSLAMLGGRDSPLHF. The CDR3, as DNA: TGTGCCAGCAGCTTAGCGATGCTAGGGGGACGGGATTCACCCCTCCACTTT.

V and J are TRBV19 and TRBJ2-3, with 9 bases aligning to TRBD1. The ends lost 9 bases at V and 2 bases at J; junction bases unmatched: 18. The CDR3 loop spans 18 amino acids. In germline, CDR1 is LNHDA, CDR2 SQIVND (reference sequence). The DNA of the CDR3 is TGTGCCAGATCCTCCGACAGGGGGTCAACCCCGCTCACAGATACGCAGTATTTT. Protein sequence: CARSSDRGSTPLTDTQYF.

The chain is built from TRBV7-2 and TRBJ2-3, with D possibly matching TRBD2 (6 bases). CDR3 size: 14 residues. Per the germline V gene, CDR1 is SGHTA and CDR2 is FQGNSA. Deletions cut 3 bases from V and 2 bases from J, with 9 bases between. In DNA form, the CDR3 reads TGTGCCAGCAGCTTTGCGGGACCCACAGATACGCAGTATTTT. It specifies CASSFAGPTDTQYF.

The CDR3 protein is CAISPGTGDPYF. In nucleotides, the CDR3 is TGTGCCATCAGCCCCGGGACAGGGGACCCGTATTTT. This chain joins TRBV10-3 and TRBJ2-3; 10 bases map to TRBD1. V was clipped by 6 bases and J by 14 bases; unmatched bases: 8. The V gene's germline CDR1 is ENHRY and CDR2 SYGVKD. The CDR3 covers 12 residues.

The V gene is TRBV6-1, the J gene TRBJ2-1, with TRBD2 identical over 9 bases. CDR3 size: 16 residues. The ends lost 0 bases at V and 5 bases at J; junction bases unmatched: 5. Germline CDR1 is MNHNS and CDR2 is SASEGT. The CDR3 protein is CASSEAAGGTDNEQFF. CDR3 bases: TGTGCCAGCAGTGAAGCAGCGGGAGGTACGGACAATGAGCAGTTCTTC.

V usage is TRBV11-2 and J usage is TRBJ1-2; 10 bases are a match to TRBD1. Germline V gene sequence: CDR1 SGHAT, CDR2 FQNNGV. CDR3 length: 14 residues. V gave up 3 bases and J gave up 7 bases; unmatched junction bases: 5. The CDR3 region is CASSLTGGGFGYTF. DNA of the CDR3: TGTGCCAGCAGCTTGACAGGGGGCGGGTTTGGCTACACCTTC.

The chain uses TRBV5-8 and TRBJ1-1; TRBD1 aligns across 7 bases. In germline, CDR1 is SGHTS, CDR2 YDEGEE. The trim removed 3 bases at V and 8 bases at J, leaving 7 bases unmatched. The CDR3 length is 13 residues. The CDR3 spells CASSSNRGREAFF. In DNA form, the CDR3 reads TGTGCCAGCAGCTCCAACAGGGGACGCGAAGCTTTCTTT.

This chain joins TRBV6-5 and TRBJ1-2, with D tentatively TRBD1 (5 bases). Germline CDR1 reads MNHEY; CDR2 reads SVGAGI. V lost 2 bases to trimming and J lost 4 bases, with 8 bases between them. The length of the CDR3 is 13 residues. CDR3 in DNA: TGTGCCAGCAGTTACGACAGCAGCTATGGCTACACCTTC. Translated: CASSYDSSYGYTF.

J is TRBJ2-3 and V is TRBV11-2; 8 bases line up with TRBD2. Germline lookup yields CDR1 SGHAT and CDR2 FQNNGV. Trimming removed 0 bases from V and 4 bases from J; junction bases left unmatched: 3. The CDR3 runs 15 residues. Here the CDR3 DNA reads TGTGCCAGCAGCTTAGATGGGACTAGTTCAGATACGCAGTATTTT. It specifies CASSLDGTSSDTQYF.

The rearrangement uses TRBV6-1 and TRBJ2-5, with D tentatively TRBD2 (6 bases). The J call could be wrong; TRBJ2-7 is a better fit for the DNA end. Per germline, CDR1 MNHNS and CDR2 SASEGT. The CDR3 length is 15 residues. CDR3 bases: TGTGCCAGCAGTGAAGCTGCGGGGTCTTTTTACGAGCAGTACTTC. Its protein product is CASSEAAGSFYEQYF.

The chain links TRBV10-2 to TRBJ2-5; 11 bases fit TRBD2. The CDR3 contains 15 residues. Unmatched junction bases numbered 2, after V lost 2 bases and J lost 3 bases. Germline CDR1 reads WSHSY; CDR2 reads SAAADI. This CDR3 is CASSEPGLAEETQYF. CDR3 nucleotides: TGCGCCAGCAGTGAGCCGGGACTAGCGGAAGAGACCCAGTACTTC.